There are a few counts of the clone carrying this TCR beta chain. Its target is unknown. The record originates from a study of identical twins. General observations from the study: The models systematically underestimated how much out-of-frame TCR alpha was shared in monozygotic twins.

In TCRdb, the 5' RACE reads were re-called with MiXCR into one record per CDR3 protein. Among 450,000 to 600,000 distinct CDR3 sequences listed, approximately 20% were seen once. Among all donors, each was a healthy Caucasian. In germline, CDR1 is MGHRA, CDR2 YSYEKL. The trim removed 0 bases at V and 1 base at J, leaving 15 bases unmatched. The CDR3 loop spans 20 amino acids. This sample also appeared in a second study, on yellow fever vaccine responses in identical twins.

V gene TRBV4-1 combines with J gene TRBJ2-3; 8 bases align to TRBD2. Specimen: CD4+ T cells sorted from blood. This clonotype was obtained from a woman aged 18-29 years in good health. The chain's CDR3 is CASSQDSVAGTRERTDTQYF. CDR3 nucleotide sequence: TGCGCCAGCAGCCAAGATAGCGTGGCCGGGACTAGAGAGCGCACAGATACGCAGTATTTT.